The rows below give T cell receptor beta chains drawn from one sample of a study of T cells after yellow fever vaccination. TCRdb re-called the 5' RACE reads with MiXCR, one entry per CDR3 protein. This sample carries under 100,000 distinct CDR3 sequences, approximately 5.5% of them seen once, and the ten largest clones take about two fifths. Source: CD8+ T cells sorted from PBMCs, taken 10 days after the yellow fever booster vaccination. These receptor sequences come from a man between 18 and 29 years old who received the YFV17D yellow fever vaccine. CDR3s include the opening cysteine and the closing phenylalanine or tryptophan. D genes are given only for firm matches. Size is stated for part of the rows, as once, few or many counts, or as a class when the clone is expanded.

size,V,J,D,CDR3,DNA
NA,TRBV5-6,TRBJ2-7,TRBD2,CASSANGGFSSYEQYF,TGTGCCAGCAGCGCGAACGGGGGGTTCAGCTCCTACGAGCAGTACTTC
few,TRBV18,TRBJ2-1,NA,CASSQSTGLIYNEQFF,TGTGCCAGCTCACAATCGACAGGACTGATCTACAATGAGCAGTTCTTC
NA,TRBV7-2,TRBJ1-2,NA,CASSLTGLPYGYTF,TGTGCCAGCAGCTTAACAGGGTTGCCCTATGGCTACACCTTC
NA,TRBV24-1,TRBJ2-1,TRBD2,CATSALAGTYNEQFF,TGTGCCACCAGTGCACTAGCGGGGACCTACAATGAGCAGTTCTTC
NA,TRBV20-1,TRBJ1-1,NA,CSASGQVATEAFF,TGCAGTGCTAGTGGCCAGGTTGCCACTGAAGCTTTCTTT
few,TRBV27,TRBJ1-1,NA,CASSLGPENTEAFF,TGTGCCAGCAGTTTAGGGCCAGAAAACACTGAAGCTTTCTTT
NA,TRBV27,TRBJ1-1,TRBD1,CASSRQGTNTEAFF,TGTGCCAGCAGTAGACAGGGAACTAACACTGAAGCTTTCTTT
NA,TRBV19,TRBJ2-1,NA,CATGPPPNEQFF,TGTGCCACAGGCCCCCCGCCAAATGAGCAGTTCTTC
NA,TRBV12-3/TRBV12-4,TRBJ2-1,TRBD2,CASSHYPSGGSNEQFF,TGTGCCAGCAGTCACTACCCTAGCGGGGGGTCCAATGAGCAGTTCTTC
many,TRBV4-2,TRBJ2-2,NA,CASSQEQGYSTGELFF,TGTGCCAGCAGCCAAGAACAGGGATATTCCACCGGGGAGCTGTTTTTT
NA,TRBV5-1,TRBJ1-1,NA,CASSSTQGVWDTEAFF,TGCGCCAGCAGCTCAACCCAAGGGGTCTGGGACACTGAAGCTTTCTTT
few,TRBV7-2,TRBJ1-6,TRBD1,CASREGPGQGTDSPLHF,TGTGCCAGCAGAGAGGGCCCGGGACAGGGGACGGATTCACCCCTCCACTTT
NA,TRBV15,TRBJ2-3,NA,CATSRGGGNAQYF,TGTGCCACCAGCAGAGGAGGCGGGAACGCACAGTATTTT
NA,TRBV7-9,TRBJ1-2,NA,CASSFLSGYGYTF,TGTGCCAGCAGCTTTCTCTCTGGCTACGGCTACACCTTC
NA,TRBV6-2/TRBV6-3,TRBJ2-3,TRBD1,CASSRTGLHTQYF,TGTGCCAGCAGTCGGACAGGGCTTCATACGCAGTATTTT
NA,TRBV4-2,TRBJ2-3,NA,CASSQEDLGTDTQYF,TGTGCCAGCAGCCAAGAAGACTTGGGCACAGATACGCAGTATTTT
NA,TRBV9,TRBJ2-2,NA,CASSASQGPFTGELFF,TGTGCCAGCAGCGCCTCACAGGGCCCTTTCACCGGGGAGCTGTTTTTT
few,TRBV12-3/TRBV12-4,TRBJ2-2,NA,CASTPFPAVNTGELFF,TGTGCCAGCACCCCGTTCCCAGCGGTTAACACCGGGGAGCTGTTTTTT
many,TRBV7-9,TRBJ2-3,NA,CASRPQGWGTDTQYF,TGTGCCAGCAGGCCACAGGGATGGGGCACAGATACGCAGTATTTT
few,TRBV30,TRBJ1-5,NA,CAWSPTLDSGQPQHF,TGTGCCTGGAGTCCCACCTTGGACAGCGGTCAGCCCCAGCATTTT
few,TRBV4-1,TRBJ2-1,TRBD1,CASSQAAGTGVDEQFF,TGCGCCAGCAGCCAAGCAGCCGGGACAGGGGTAGATGAGCAGTTCTTC
few,TRBV23-1,TRBJ2-6,NA,CASRRHLGANVLTF,TGCGCCAGCAGACGTCATCTTGGGGCCAACGTCCTGACTTTC
NA,TRBV19,TRBJ2-2,NA,CASSQGAGELFF,TGTGCCAGTAGCCAGGGAGCCGGGGAGCTGTTTTTT
few,TRBV5-1,TRBJ2-7,NA,CASSLRVGYYEQYF,TGCGCCAGCAGCTTGCGGGTGGGGTACTACGAGCAGTACTTC
NA,TRBV6-6,TRBJ2-5,NA,CASSPGLALETQYF,TGTGCCAGCAGCCCAGGACTTGCCTTGGAGACCCAGTACTTC
NA,TRBV7-9,TRBJ2-3,NA,CASSSSVFAADTQYF,TGTGCCAGCAGCTCCTCCGTTTTTGCCGCAGATACGCAGTATTTT
few,TRBV4-2,TRBJ2-2,TRBD2,CASSLERGGFLAGKTNTGELFF,TGTGCCAGCAGCCTGGAACGGGGGGGATTTCTGGCGGGGAAAACGAACACCGGGGAGCTGTTTTTT
few,TRBV7-9,TRBJ2-7,NA,CASTAPGTPSYEQYF,TGTGCCAGCACCGCTCCCGGGACACCCTCCTACGAGCAGTACTTC
NA,TRBV4-1,TRBJ1-2,NA,CASSQENRAYGYTF,TGCGCCAGCAGCCAGGAGAACCGGGCCTATGGCTACACCTTC
NA,TRBV2,TRBJ2-5,NA,CASSESGSLPVDETQYF,TGTGCCAGCAGTGAATCAGGGAGTCTCCCGGTAGACGAGACCCAGTACTTC
many,TRBV29-1,TRBJ2-2,NA,CSGKMWNTGELFF,TGCAGCGGCAAGATGTGGAACACCGGGGAGCTGTTTTTT
few,TRBV9,TRBJ1-1,NA,CASSVEFDKDTEAFF,TGTGCCAGCAGCGTAGAGTTCGATAAGGACACTGAAGCTTTCTTT
many,TRBV7-9,TRBJ2-1,NA,CASSFTRHEQFF,TGTGCCAGCAGCTTTACTAGGCATGAGCAGTTCTTC
NA,TRBV10-3,TRBJ1-5,NA,CAIGRSREGNQPQHF,TGTGCCATCGGGAGGTCCAGGGAGGGCAATCAGCCCCAGCATTTT
few,TRBV4-1,TRBJ1-3,NA,CASSQDGGSGNTIYF,TGCGCCAGCAGCCAAGACGGGGGATCTGGAAACACCATATATTTT
NA,TRBV29-1,TRBJ2-3,TRBD1,CSVEVGRGSTDTQYF,TGCAGCGTTGAAGTCGGCAGGGGGAGCACAGATACGCAGTATTTT
few,TRBV30,TRBJ2-7,TRBD2,CAWSATSNSDEQYF,TGTGCCTGGAGTGCGACTAGCAACTCCGACGAGCAGTACTTC
few,TRBV15,TRBJ2-1,TRBD1,CATSRDPQRTGMNEQFF,TGTGCCACCAGCAGGGATCCCCAAAGGACAGGCATGAATGAGCAGTTCTTC
few,TRBV27,TRBJ1-2,TRBD1,CASSADRGFGYGYTF,TGTGCCAGCAGTGCGGACAGGGGCTTCGGGTATGGCTACACCTTC
few,TRBV6-2/TRBV6-3,TRBJ1-1,TRBD1,CASNPRDSSMNTEAFF,TGTGCCAGCAACCCCCGGGACAGTAGCATGAACACTGAAGCTTTCTTT
NA,TRBV11-3,TRBJ2-1,TRBD1,CASSPRTGAAEQFF,TGTGCCAGCAGCCCCCGGACAGGGGCGGCTGAGCAGTTCTTC
many,TRBV29-1,TRBJ1-2,NA,CSGLDYGYTF,TGCAGTGGGCTGGACTATGGCTACACCTTC
few,TRBV7-3,TRBJ2-1,TRBD2,CASARGGGINNEQFF,TGTGCCAGCGCACGGGGGGGAGGGATCAACAATGAGCAGTTCTTC
few,TRBV23-1,TRBJ2-1,NA,CASSQAWRLDNEQFF,TGCGCCAGCAGTCAAGCTTGGAGGTTGGACAATGAGCAGTTCTTC
few,TRBV12-3/TRBV12-4,TRBJ1-2,NA,CASTSRVDYGYTF,TGTGCCAGCACCTCGCGAGTGGACTATGGCTACACCTTC
few,TRBV12-3/TRBV12-4,TRBJ2-7,TRBD2,CASSPYSGAPRYEQYF,TGTGCCAGCAGTCCATATAGCGGGGCCCCGCGGTACGAGCAGTACTTC
few,TRBV10-3,TRBJ2-1,NA,CAISGSDVVGSYNEQFF,TGTGCCATCAGTGGGTCCGACGTTGTGGGCTCCTACAATGAGCAGTTCTTC
many,TRBV7-9,TRBJ2-3,TRBD2,CASSRLAPGTDTQYF,TGTGCCAGCAGCCGACTAGCTCCGGGCACAGATACGCAGTATTTT
few,TRBV4-3,TRBJ2-7,NA,CASSQDDATSYEQYF,TGCGCCAGCAGCCAAGATGACGCCACTTCCTACGAGCAGTACTTC
few,TRBV19,TRBJ1-5,NA,CASGVLPPAGQPQHF,TGTGCCAGTGGAGTACTCCCCCCAGCGGGTCAGCCCCAGCATTTT
few,TRBV7-2,TRBJ1-1,NA,CASSPRGAGMNTEAFF,TGTGCCAGCAGCCCCCGGGGGGCAGGGATGAACACTGAAGCTTTCTTT